One and the same sample provided the 7 T cell receptor beta chains below, sequenced in a study of blood T cell repertoires in COVID-19. The protocol was immunoSEQ multiplex PCR, while the TCRdb copy is restricted to in-frame clones and leaves out a portion. Here the sample spans approximately 150,000 clones, around four fifths being singletons. Sequencing was performed on PBMCs or T cells enriched from blood (not recorded which). The origin of the receptors is a woman aged 40-49 years who had recovered from COVID-19.

The V and J genes are TRBV29-1 and TRBJ2-2; tentative D call: TRBD1 (6 bases). V lost 6 bases, J lost 5 bases, and 13 bases lay in between. This CDR3 has 13 residues. Looked up from germline, CDR1 is SQVTM and CDR2 is ANQGSEA. The CDR3 nucleotides are TGCAGCGTCCTCAGGGGTGGGACCGGGGAGCTGTTTTTT. This gives the protein CSVLRGGTGELFF.

The genes are TRBV10-3 and TRBJ1-2, with a tentative D call TRBD1 (6 bases). V gave up 5 bases and J gave up 4 bases, with 14 bases separating them. Per germline, CDR1 ENHRY and CDR2 SYGVKD. CDR3 length: 14 residues. The CDR3 bases are TGTGCCATCAGTACCCTACAGGGACCCTATGGCTACACCTTC. This gives the protein CAISTLQGPYGYTF.

The chain uses TRBV3-1 (or the pseudogene TRBV3-2) and TRBJ1-1, with 9 bases fitting TRBD1. The CDR3 contains 15 residues. J lost 1 base, V lost 1 base, and 1 base had no gene match. Germline V gene sequence: CDR1 LGHDT, CDR2 YNNKEL (reference sequence). For the CDR3, the DNA is TGTGCCAGCAGCCAAGTACAGGGGGCGAACACTGAAGCTTTCTTT. Translation: CASSQVQGANTEAFF.

The sample holds a few counts of this clone. J is TRBJ1-4 and V is TRBV9, with 8 bases that match TRBD1. After removal of 0 bases from V and 4 bases from J, the junction contained 8 bases not matched to a gene. The CDR3 covers 17 residues. The germline V gene has CDR1 SGDLS and CDR2 YYNGEE. CDR3 in amino acids: CASSVGQGRPRNEKLFF. CDR3 nucleotide sequence: TGTGCCAGCAGCGTAGGACAGGGGCGTCCTCGTAATGAAAAACTGTTTTTT.

The CDR3 DNA sequence: TGCAGCGTTCTATCCCGGGACGGCAGGGGCCGAGTCACTGAAGCTTTCTTT. This translates into CSVLSRDGRGRVTEAFF. This chain links TRBV29-1 with TRBJ1-1; D is perhaps TRBD1 (6 bases). CDR1 and CDR2 (germline): SQVTM, ANQGSEA. The CDR3 has 17 amino acids. V was trimmed by 5 bases and J by 4 bases, leaving 26 bases between them.

This chain joins TRBV24-1 and TRBJ1-1, with a weak D call TRBD1 (6 bases). Deletions cut 3 bases from V and 7 bases from J, with 14 bases between. Per germline, CDR1 KGHDR and CDR2 SFDVKD. The length of the CDR3 is 14 residues. The CDR3 reads CATSDTGQRGEAFF. The CDR3 DNA follows: TGTGCCACCAGTGATACTGGACAGCGAGGTGAAGCTTTCTTT.

The rearrangement links TRBV2 to TRBJ2-2; 9 bases map to TRBD2. The CDR3 is 22 amino acids. Germline V CDR1 and CDR2: SNHLY, FYNNEI. V lost 1 base to trimming and J lost 4 bases; unmatched junction nucleotides: 22. The CDR3 coding sequence is TGTGCCAGCAGTGAAGGTTGGACGGCGGGAGGGCCGTTGATGGTGGGCACCGGGGAGCTGTTTTTT. Its protein is CASSEGWTAGGPLMVGTGELFF.